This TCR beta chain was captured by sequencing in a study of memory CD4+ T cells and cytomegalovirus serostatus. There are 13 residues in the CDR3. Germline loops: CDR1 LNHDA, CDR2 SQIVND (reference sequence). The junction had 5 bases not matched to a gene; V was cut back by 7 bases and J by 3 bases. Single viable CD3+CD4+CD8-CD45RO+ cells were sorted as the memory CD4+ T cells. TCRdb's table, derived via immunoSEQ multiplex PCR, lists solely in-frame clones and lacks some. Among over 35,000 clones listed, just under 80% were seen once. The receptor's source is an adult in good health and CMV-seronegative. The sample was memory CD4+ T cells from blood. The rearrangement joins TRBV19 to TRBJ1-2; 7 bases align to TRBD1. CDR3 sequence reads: CASKRQGDYGYTF. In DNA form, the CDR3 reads TGTGCCAGTAAAAGACAGGGTGACTATGGCTACACCTTC. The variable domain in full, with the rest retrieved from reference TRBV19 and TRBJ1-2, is DGGITQSPKYLFRKEGQNVTLSCEQNLNHDAMYWYRQDPGQGLRLIYYSQIVNDFQKGDIAEGYSVSREKKESFPLTVTSAQKNPTAFYLCASKRQGDYGYTFGSGTRLTVV.